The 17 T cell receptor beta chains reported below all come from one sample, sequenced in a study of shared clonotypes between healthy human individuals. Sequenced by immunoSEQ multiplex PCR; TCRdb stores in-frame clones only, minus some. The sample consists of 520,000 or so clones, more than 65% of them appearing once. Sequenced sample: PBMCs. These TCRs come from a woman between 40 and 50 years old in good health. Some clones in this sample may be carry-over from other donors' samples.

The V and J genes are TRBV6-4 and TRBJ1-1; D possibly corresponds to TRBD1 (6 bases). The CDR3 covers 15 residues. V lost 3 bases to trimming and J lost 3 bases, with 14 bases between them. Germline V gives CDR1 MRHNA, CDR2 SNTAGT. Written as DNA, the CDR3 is TGTGCCAGCAGTGAAAGGGGGTCAAGGCACACTGAAGCTTTCTTT. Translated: CASSERGSRHTEAFF.

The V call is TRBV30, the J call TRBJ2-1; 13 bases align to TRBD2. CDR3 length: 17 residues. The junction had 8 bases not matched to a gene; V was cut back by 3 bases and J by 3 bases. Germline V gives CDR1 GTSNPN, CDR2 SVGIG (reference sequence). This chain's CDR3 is CAWRHTGTSGDYNEQFF. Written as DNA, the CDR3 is TGTGCCTGGAGACACACCGGGACTAGCGGGGACTACAATGAGCAGTTCTTC.

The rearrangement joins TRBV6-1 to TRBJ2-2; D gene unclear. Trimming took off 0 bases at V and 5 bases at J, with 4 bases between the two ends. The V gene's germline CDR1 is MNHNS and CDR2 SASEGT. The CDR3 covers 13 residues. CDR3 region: CASSEADTGELFF. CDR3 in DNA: TGTGCCAGCAGTGAAGCAGATACCGGGGAGCTGTTTTTT.

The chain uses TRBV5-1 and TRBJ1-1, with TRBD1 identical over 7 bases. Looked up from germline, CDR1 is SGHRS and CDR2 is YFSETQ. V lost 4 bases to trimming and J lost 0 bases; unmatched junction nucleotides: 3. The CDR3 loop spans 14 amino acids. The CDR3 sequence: CASSKGTVNTEAFF. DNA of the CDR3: TGCGCCAGCAGCAAAGGGACAGTGAACACTGAAGCTTTCTTT.

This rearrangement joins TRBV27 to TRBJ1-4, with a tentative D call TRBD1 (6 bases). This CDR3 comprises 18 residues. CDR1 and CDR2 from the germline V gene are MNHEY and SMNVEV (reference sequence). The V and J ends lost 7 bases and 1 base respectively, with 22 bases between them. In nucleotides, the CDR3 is TGTGCCAGCAAAACAGGGTATAGGTCGAAAGTAACTAATGAAAAACTGTTTTTT. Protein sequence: CASKTGYRSKVTNEKLFF.

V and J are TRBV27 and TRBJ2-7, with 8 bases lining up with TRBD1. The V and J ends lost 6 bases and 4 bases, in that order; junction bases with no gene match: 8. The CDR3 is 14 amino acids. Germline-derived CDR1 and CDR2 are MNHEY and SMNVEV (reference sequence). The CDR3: CASRPRDRSYEQYF. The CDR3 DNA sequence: TGTGCCAGCAGACCGAGGGACAGGTCGTACGAGCAGTACTTC.

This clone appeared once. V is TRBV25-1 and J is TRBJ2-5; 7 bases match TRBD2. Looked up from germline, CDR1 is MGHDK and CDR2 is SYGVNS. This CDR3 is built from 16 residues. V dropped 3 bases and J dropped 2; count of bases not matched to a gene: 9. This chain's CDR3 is CASSDRSGRGQETQYF. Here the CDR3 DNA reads TGTGCCAGCAGTGATCGGTCAGGGAGGGGTCAAGAGACCCAGTACTTC.

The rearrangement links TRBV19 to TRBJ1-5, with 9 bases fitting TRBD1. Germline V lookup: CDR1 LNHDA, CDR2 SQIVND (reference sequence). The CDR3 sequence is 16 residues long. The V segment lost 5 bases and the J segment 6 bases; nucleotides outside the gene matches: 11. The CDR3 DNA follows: TGTGCCAGTAGTCTCCCGGGACAGGGAAGAGGTCAGCCCCAGCATTTT. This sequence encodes CASSLPGQGRGQPQHF.

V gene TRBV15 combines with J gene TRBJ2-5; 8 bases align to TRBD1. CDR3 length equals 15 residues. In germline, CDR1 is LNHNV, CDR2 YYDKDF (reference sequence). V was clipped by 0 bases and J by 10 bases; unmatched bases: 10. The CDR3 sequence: CATSRDRAGGGDQYF. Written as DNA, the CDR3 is TGTGCCACCAGCAGAGATAGGGCAGGGGGCGGGGACCAGTACTTC.

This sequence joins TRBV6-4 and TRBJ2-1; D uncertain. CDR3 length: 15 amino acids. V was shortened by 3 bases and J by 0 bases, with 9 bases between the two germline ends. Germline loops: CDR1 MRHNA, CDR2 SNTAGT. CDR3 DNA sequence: TGTGCCAGCAGTGATAGTCCGGACTCCTACAATGAGCAGTTCTTC. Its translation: CASSDSPDSYNEQFF.

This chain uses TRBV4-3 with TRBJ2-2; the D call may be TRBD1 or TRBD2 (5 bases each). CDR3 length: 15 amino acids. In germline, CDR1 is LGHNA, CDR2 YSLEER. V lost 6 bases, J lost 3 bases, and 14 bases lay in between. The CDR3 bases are TGCGCCAGCAGGCTAGTGGGGGTCGACACCGGGGAGCTGTTTTTT. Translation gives CASRLVGVDTGELFF.

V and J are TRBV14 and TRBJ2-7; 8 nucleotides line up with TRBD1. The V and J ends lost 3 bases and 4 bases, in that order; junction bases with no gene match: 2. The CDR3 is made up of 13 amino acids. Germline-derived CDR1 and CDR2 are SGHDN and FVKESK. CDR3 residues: CASSQYRGYEQYF. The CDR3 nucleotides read TGTGCCAGCAGCCAGTACAGGGGGTACGAGCAGTACTTC.

The DNA for the CDR3 is TGTGCCAGCAGTTTTTCTAGCGGGATGTTTGGCACAGATACGCAGTATTTT. As protein: CASSFSSGMFGTDTQYF. The chain couples TRBV28 to TRBJ2-3; 9 bases are a match to TRBD2. Germline V gene data show CDR1 as MDHEN and CDR2 as SYDVKM. V shed 3 bases and J 1 base; nucleotides not matched to a gene: 8. CDR3 length equals 17 residues.

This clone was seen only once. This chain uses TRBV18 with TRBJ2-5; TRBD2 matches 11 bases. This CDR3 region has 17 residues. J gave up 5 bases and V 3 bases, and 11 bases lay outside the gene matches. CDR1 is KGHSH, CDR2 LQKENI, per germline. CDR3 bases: TGTGCCAGCTCACCCCTAAGCGTACTAGCGGGAGTGGAGACCCAGTACTTC. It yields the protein CASSPLSVLAGVETQYF.

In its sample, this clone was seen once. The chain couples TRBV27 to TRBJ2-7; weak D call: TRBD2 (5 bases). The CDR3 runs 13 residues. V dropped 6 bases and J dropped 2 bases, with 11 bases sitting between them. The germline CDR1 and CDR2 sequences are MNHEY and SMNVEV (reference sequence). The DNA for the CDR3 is TGTGCCAGCAGCTCGGGGTTGGCCTACGAGCAGTACTTC. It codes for CASSSGLAYEQYF.

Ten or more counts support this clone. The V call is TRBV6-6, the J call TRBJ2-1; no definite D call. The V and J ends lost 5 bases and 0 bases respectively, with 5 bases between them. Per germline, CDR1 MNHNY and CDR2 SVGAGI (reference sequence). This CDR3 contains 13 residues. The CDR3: CASSTHSYNEQFF. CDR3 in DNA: TGTGCCAGCAGTACCCACTCCTACAATGAGCAGTTCTTC.

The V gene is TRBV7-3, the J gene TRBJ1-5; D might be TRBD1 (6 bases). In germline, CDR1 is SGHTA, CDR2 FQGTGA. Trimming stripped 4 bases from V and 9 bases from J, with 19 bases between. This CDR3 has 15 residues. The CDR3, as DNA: TGTGCCAGCAGCTCGAGGGGGTTACGACTTTTGCCCCAGCATTTT. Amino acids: CASSSRGLRLLPQHF.